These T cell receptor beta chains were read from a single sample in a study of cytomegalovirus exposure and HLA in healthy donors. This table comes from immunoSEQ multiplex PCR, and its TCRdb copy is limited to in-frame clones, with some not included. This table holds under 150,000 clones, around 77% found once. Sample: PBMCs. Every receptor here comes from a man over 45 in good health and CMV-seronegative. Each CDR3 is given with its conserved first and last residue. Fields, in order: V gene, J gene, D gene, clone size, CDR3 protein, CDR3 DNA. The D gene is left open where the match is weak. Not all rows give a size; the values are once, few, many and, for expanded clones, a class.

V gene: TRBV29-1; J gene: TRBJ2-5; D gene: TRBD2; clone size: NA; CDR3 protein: CSVDIGLAGGETQYF; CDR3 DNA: TGCAGCGTTGACATTGGGCTAGCGGGAGGGGAGACCCAGTACTTC
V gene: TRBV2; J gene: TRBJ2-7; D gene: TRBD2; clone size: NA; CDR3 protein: CASSEWGGGPYEQYF; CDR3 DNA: TGTGCCAGCAGTGAGTGGGGGGGTGGGCCCTACGAGCAGTACTTC
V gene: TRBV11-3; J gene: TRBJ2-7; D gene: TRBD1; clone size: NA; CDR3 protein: CASSRGQAYEQYF; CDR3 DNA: TGTGCCAGCAGCAGGGGACAGGCCTACGAGCAGTACTTC
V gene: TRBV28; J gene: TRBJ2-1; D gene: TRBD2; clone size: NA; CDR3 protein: CASRVSGTSSYNEQFF; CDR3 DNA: TGTGCCAGCAGAGTTAGCGGGACCAGCTCCTACAATGAGCAGTTCTTC
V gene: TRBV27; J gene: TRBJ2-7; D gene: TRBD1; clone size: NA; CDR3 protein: CASSRDSPPYEQYF; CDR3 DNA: TGTGCCAGCAGCAGGGACAGCCCGCCCTACGAGCAGTACTTC
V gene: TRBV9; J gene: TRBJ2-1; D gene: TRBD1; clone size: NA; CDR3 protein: CASTSGGNYNEQFF; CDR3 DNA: TGTGCCAGCACCTCAGGGGGCAACTACAATGAGCAGTTCTTC
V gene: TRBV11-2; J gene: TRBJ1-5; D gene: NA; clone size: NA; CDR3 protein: CASSRGQSQPQHF; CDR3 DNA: TGTGCCAGCAGCCGTGGACAAAGTCAGCCCCAGCATTTT
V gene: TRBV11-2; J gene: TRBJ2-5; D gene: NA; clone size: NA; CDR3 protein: CASSLVGEGETQYF; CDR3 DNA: TGTGCCAGCAGCTTAGTAGGGGAAGGAGAGACCCAGTACTTC
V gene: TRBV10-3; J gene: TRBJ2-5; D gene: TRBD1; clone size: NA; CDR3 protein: CAISEGTGGLETQYF; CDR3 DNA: TGTGCCATCAGTGAAGGGACAGGCGGATTAGAGACCCAGTACTTC
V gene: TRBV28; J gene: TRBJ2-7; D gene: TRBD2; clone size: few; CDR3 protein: CASTVSGGSYEQYF; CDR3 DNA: TGTGCCAGCACCGTTAGCGGGGGTTCCTACGAGCAGTACTTC
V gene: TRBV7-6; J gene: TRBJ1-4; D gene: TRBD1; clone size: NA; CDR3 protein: CASSSGQGTWEKLFF; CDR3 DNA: TGTGCCAGCAGCTCCGGACAGGGGACATGGGAAAAACTGTTTTTT
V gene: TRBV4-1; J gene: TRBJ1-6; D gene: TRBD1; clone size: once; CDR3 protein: CASSQLPGQGLTNSPLHF; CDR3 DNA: TGCGCCAGCAGCCAACTACCGGGACAGGGGTTAACGAATTCACCCCTCCACTTT
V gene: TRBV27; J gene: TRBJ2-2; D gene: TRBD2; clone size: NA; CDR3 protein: CASSNPVLAGMRTGELFF; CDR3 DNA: TGTGCCAGCAGTAACCCGGTTCTAGCGGGGATGCGCACCGGGGAGCTGTTTTTT
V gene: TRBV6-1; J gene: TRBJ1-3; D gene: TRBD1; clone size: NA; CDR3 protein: CASSGPRDRAFSRTGNTIYF; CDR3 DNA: TGTGCCAGCAGTGGCCCCCGGGACAGGGCCTTCTCTCGGACTGGAAACACCATATATTTT
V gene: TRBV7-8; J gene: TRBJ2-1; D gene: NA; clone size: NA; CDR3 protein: CASLIFLRGTSSYNEQFF; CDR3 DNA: TGTGCCAGCCTGATTTTTTTACGGGGGACGAGCTCCTACAATGAGCAGTTCTTC
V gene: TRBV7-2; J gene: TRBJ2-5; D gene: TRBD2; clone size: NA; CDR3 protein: CASSSLAGGQGETQYF; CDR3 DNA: TGTGCCAGCAGCTCCCTAGCGGGAGGGCAAGGGGAGACCCAGTACTTC
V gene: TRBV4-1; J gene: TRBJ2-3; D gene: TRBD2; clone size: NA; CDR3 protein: CASSPGTTELSTDTQYF; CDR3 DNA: TGCGCCAGCAGCCCCGGGACTACCGAACTTAGCACAGATACGCAGTATTTT
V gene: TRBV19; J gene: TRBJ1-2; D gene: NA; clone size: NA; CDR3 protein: CASSPTGVGEGYTF; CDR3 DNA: TGTGCCAGTAGTCCCACTGGGGTAGGGGAAGGCTACACCTTC
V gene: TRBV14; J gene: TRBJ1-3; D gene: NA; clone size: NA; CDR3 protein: CASSPSLQWPFSGNTIYF; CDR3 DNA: TGTGCCAGCAGCCCATCTCTTCAGTGGCCCTTCTCTGGAAACACCATATATTTT
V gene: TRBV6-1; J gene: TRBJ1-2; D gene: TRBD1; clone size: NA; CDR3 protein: CASSELDRKDYTF; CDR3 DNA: TGTGCCAGCAGTGAATTGGACAGGAAAGACTACACCTTC
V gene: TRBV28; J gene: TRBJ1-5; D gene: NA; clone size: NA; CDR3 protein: CASSFGDYSNQPQHF; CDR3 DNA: TGTGCCAGCAGTTTCGGAGACTATAGCAATCAGCCCCAGCATTTT
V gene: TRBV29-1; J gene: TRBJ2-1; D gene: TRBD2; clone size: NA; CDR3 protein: CSVAPPGLASSYNEQFF; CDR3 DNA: TGCAGCGTTGCTCCTCCGGGACTAGCTAGCTCCTACAATGAGCAGTTCTTC
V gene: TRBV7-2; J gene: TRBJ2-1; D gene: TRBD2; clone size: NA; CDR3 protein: CASSSRSGRADNEQFF; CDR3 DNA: TGTGCCAGCAGCTCAAGGAGCGGGAGGGCCGACAATGAGCAGTTCTTC
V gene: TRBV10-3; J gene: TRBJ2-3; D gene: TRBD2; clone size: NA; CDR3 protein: CATKLANTDTQYF; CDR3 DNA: TGTGCCACAAAACTAGCGAACACAGATACGCAGTATTTT
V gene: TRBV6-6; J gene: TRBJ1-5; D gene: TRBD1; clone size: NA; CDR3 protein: CASRGGTGGQPQHF; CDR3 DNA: TGTGCCAGCAGGGGAGGGACAGGGGGACAGCCCCAGCATTTT
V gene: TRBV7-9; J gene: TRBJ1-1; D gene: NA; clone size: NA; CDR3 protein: CASSLVGASEAFF; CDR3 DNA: TGTGCCAGCAGCTTAGTAGGGGCCTCTGAAGCTTTCTTT
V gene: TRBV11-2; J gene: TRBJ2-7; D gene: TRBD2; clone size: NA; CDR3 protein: CASSLRTSGDYEQYF; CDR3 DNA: TGTGCCAGCAGCCTCCGGACTAGCGGGGACTACGAGCAGTACTTC
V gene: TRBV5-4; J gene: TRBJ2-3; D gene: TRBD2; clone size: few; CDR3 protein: CASSLKTSGSTDTQYF; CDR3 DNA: TGTGCCAGCAGCCTAAAGACTAGCGGGAGCACAGATACGCAGTATTTT
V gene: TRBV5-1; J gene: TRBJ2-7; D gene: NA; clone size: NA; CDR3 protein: CASSPLGGTTSYEQYF; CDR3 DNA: TGCGCCAGCAGCCCCCTTGGGGGCACTACCTCCTACGAGCAGTACTTC